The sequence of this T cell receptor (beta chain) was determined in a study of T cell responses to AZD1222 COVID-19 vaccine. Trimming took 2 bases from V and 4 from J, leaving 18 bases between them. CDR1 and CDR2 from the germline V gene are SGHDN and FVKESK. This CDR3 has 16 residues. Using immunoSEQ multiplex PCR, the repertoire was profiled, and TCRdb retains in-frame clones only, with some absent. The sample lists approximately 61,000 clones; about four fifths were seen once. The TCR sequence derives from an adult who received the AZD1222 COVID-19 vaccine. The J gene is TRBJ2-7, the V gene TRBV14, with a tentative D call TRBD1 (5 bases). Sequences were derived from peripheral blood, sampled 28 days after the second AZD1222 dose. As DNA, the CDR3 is TGTGCCAGCAGCCAATTAGGGGCGCGGCTGAAGTACGAGCAGTACTTC. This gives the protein CASSQLGARLKYEQYF.